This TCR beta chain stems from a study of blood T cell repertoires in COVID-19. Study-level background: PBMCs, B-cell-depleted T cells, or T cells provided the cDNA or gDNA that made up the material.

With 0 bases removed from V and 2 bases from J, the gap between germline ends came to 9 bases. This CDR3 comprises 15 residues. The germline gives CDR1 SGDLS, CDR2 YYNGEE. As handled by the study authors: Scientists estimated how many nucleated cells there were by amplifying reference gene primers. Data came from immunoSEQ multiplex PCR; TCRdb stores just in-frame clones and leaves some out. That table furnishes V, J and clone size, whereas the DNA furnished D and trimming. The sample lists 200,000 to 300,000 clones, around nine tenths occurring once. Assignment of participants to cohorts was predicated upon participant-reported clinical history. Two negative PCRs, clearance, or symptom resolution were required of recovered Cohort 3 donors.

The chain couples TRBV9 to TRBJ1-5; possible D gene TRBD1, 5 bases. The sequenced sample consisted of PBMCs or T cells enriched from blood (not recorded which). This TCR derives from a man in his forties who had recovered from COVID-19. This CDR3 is CASSVAGVGNQPQHF. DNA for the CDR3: TGTGCCAGCAGCGTAGCGGGGGTGGGCAATCAGCCCCAGCATTTT.